Given below is one T cell receptor beta chain in context. TCRdb used MiXCR to reprocess the RACE reads, holding one entry per CDR3 protein. The sample holds some 340,000 distinct CDR3 sequences, around 7% seen once. The CDR3 consists of 15 residues. The V gene lost 7 bases and the J gene lost 6 bases, with 19 bases spanning the gap. Germline V CDR1 and CDR2: MNHNS, SASEGT. The time point is: patch test 1, 2 weeks after DPC sensitization. Treatment: therapeutic diphenylcyclopropenone sensitization with weekly scalp DPC. The record originates from a study of human T cells and chemical hapten exposure. The chain recombines TRBV6-1 with TRBJ2-1; D gene unclear. This material consisted of whole blood, taken in connection with sensitization to the hapten diphenylcyclopropenone (DPC). The TCR was taken from a woman between 18 and 30 years old with alopecia areata. Some clones in this sample may be carry-over from other donors' samples. This CDR3 is CASKARMADPNEQFF. CDR3 coding DNA: TGTGCCAGCAAGGCGAGGATGGCAGACCCCAATGAGCAGTTCTTC.